This T cell receptor (beta chain) was obtained from a study of shared clonotypes between healthy human individuals. Study background: A couple of female and a few male donors aged 18 to 49 were enrolled.

The table came from immunoSEQ multiplex PCR; TCRdb's copy has only in-frame clones and leaves some out. This table has approximately 2,000,000 clones, over 85% appearing once. Germline V gene data show CDR1 as SGHDT and CDR2 as YYEEEE. CDR3 length equals 16 residues. Trimming took off 4 bases at V and 1 base at J, with 15 bases between the two ends. Naive CD8 cells lacked CD45RO, underwent positive selection for CCR7 and left out terminally differentiated effector memory CD45RA+ cells. This TCR came from a man younger than 30 in good health. Some clones in this sample may be carry-over from other donors' samples. The material sequenced was naive CD8+ T cells from PBMCs. This sequence joins TRBV5-6 and TRBJ2-1, with unresolved D. CDR3 DNA sequence: TGTGCCAGCAGCCTTAGTACGTCGAGGTCCTACAATGAGCAGTTCTTC. Residues: CASSLSTSRSYNEQFF.